The 15 T cell receptor beta chains in this list originate from one sample, sequenced in a study of human T cells and chemical hapten exposure. From the RACE reads, TCRdb called clonotypes with MiXCR, one entry per CDR3 protein. The table records 150,000 to 200,000 distinct CDR3 sequences, around 13% of them present only once. Time point here: patch test 1, 2 weeks after DPC sensitization. Treatment in this sample: therapeutic diphenylcyclopropenone sensitization with weekly scalp DPC. The material was whole blood, obtained in connection with sensitization to the hapten diphenylcyclopropenone (DPC). The source of these receptors is a woman aged 30 to 39 with alopecia areata. Some clones in this sample may be carry-over from other donors' samples.

This clonotype came up a few times. The genes are TRBV6-6 and TRBJ2-4, with a tentative D call TRBD1 (7 bases). Germline assignment: CDR1 MNHNY and CDR2 SVGAGI (reference sequence). V dropped 0 bases and J dropped 5 bases, with 11 bases sitting between them. This CDR3 has 15 residues. DNA of the CDR3: TGTGCCAGCAGTTACTCGGAGGGACAGCAAAACATTCAGTACTTC. Its protein product is CASSYSEGQQNIQYF.

The table lists this clonotype with many counts. This chain connects TRBV7-3 to TRBJ1-1, with a weak D call TRBD1 (6 bases). Germline V gives CDR1 SGHTA, CDR2 FQGTGA. The CDR3 spans 13 residues. V shed 6 bases and J shed 4 bases, with 12 bases lying between them. CDR3 coding DNA: TGTGCCAGCAGTACAGGGTCGGGCACTGAAGCTTTCTTT. It translates to CASSTGSGTEAFF.

This clonotype appeared a few times. The CDR3 bases are TGCAGCACCGGACAGGGGATGGAGACCCAGTACTTC. As protein: CSTGQGMETQYF. This sequence joins TRBV29-1 and TRBJ2-5, with 9 nucleotides matching TRBD1. The CDR3 spans 12 residues. Germline CDR1 reads SQVTM; CDR2 reads ANQGSEA. Unmatched junction bases numbered 6, after V lost 8 bases and J lost 5 bases. Looking up the rest from reference TRBV29-1 and TRBJ2-5 gives the full variable domain: SAVISQKPSRDICQRGTSLTIQCQVDSQVTMMFWYRQQPGQSLTLIATANQGSEATYESGFVIDKFPISRPNLTFSTLTVSNMSPEDSSIYLCSTGQGMETQYFGPGTRLLVL.

The sample holds many counts of this clonotype. The rearrangement uses TRBV12-3 or TRBV12-4 and TRBJ1-1; the D is unclear. This CDR3 has 14 amino acids. V was cut by 6 bases and J by 0 bases, with 11 bases left in between. CDR3 nucleotide sequence: TGTGCCAGCAGGCCCCAGAATCTGAACACTGAAGCTTTCTTT. Translated, it gives CASRPQNLNTEAFF.

In this sample, this clonotype turned up a few times. The V and J genes are TRBV19 and TRBJ2-3, with unresolved D. The length of the CDR3 is 13 residues. Germline-derived CDR1 and CDR2 are LNHDA and SQIVND (reference sequence). The V gene lost 6 bases and the J gene lost 8 bases, with 15 bases spanning the gap. The CDR3 here is CASSPLGPGTQYF. CDR3 nucleotide sequence: TGTGCCAGTAGCCCTCTAGGGCCAGGTACGCAGTATTTT.

This clonotype has ten or more counts. The chain couples TRBV28 to TRBJ2-2; D not certain. Germline CDR1 reads MDHEN; CDR2 reads SYDVKM. The CDR3 spans 11 residues. The V end lost 6 bases, the J end lost 6 bases, and 5 bases lay between the germline ends. CDR3 DNA: TGTGCCAGCAGCTTACCCGGGGAGCTGTTTTTT. It translates to CASSLPGELFF.

This clonotype was detected ten times or more. The V gene is TRBV7-9, the J gene TRBJ2-5, with 8 bases identical to TRBD2. This CDR3 has 16 amino acids. From germline, CDR1 is SEHNR and CDR2 FQNEAQ (reference sequence). Losses at the gene ends were 2 bases for V and 2 bases for J; bases not matched to a gene: 7. The CDR3 sequence is CASSLLTSASQETQYF. CDR3 nucleotide sequence: TGTGCCAGCAGCTTATTGACTAGCGCCTCGCAAGAGACCCAGTACTTC.

The chain has TRBV10-3 and TRBJ1-1; unclear D gene. Deletions cut 6 bases from V and 2 bases from J, with 7 bases between. This CDR3 has 12 residues. From germline, CDR1 is ENHRY and CDR2 SYGVKD. For the CDR3, the DNA is TGTGCCATCAGGGCCTTTAACACTGAAGCTTTCTTT. Translation gives CAIRAFNTEAFF.

This clonotype was detected only a few times. V gene TRBV7-9 combines with J gene TRBJ2-1; 8 nucleotides line up with TRBD2. The CDR3 runs 15 residues. CDR1 is SEHNR, CDR2 FQNEAQ, per germline (reference sequence). Germline trimming cut 3 bases from V and 5 bases from J; bases unmatched to any gene: 6. The CDR3 DNA follows: TGTGCCAGCAGCTTTGCGGGAGGTTCGAACAATGAGCAGTTCTTC. Protein product: CASSFAGGSNNEQFF.

This sequence joins TRBV6-1 and TRBJ2-1, with 10 bases matching TRBD2. This CDR3 contains 16 residues. Germline-derived CDR1 and CDR2 are MNHNS and SASEGT. With V trimmed by 4 bases and J by 4 bases, 7 bases remained unmatched. DNA of the CDR3: TGTGCCAGCAGTGGAGTACGGACTAGCGGATACAATGAGCAGTTCTTC. It encodes CASSGVRTSGYNEQFF.

Here the CDR3 DNA reads TGTGCCGGATCGAAGGGCCTGGCAGCTTTCTTT. Its translation: CAGSKGLAAFF. V is TRBV2 and J is TRBJ1-1; D ambiguous. Germline V gene lookup returns CDR1 SNHLY and CDR2 FYNNEI. The CDR3 covers 11 residues. V dropped 11 bases and J dropped 10 bases, with 17 bases sitting between them.

The chain links TRBV20-1 to TRBJ2-3; possible D gene TRBD1, 5 bases. Trimming stripped 3 bases from V and 5 bases from J, with 12 bases between. The CDR3 runs to 13 residues. CDR1 DFQATT and CDR2 SNEGSKA come from the germline V gene (reference sequence). The CDR3: CSASGAVIDTQYF. The CDR3 DNA reads as TGCAGTGCTAGTGGGGCAGTGATAGATACGCAGTATTTT.

The chain joins TRBV6-2 or TRBV6-3 to TRBJ1-1, with TRBD1 identical over 9 bases. The CDR3 loop spans 14 amino acids. Looked up from germline, CDR1 is MNHEY and CDR2 is SVGEGT. Trimming removed 4 bases from V and 9 bases from J; junction bases left unmatched: 9. The CDR3 reads CASSSYGTGTKAFF. The DNA for the CDR3 is TGTGCCAGCAGTTCGTACGGGACAGGGACAAAAGCTTTCTTT.

The sample holds a few counts of this clonotype. The rearrangement joins TRBV28 to TRBJ1-5, with TRBD1 matching 7 bases. Unmatched junction bases numbered 18, after V lost 4 bases and J lost 0 bases. This CDR3 has 20 amino acids. The germline gives CDR1 MDHEN, CDR2 SYDVKM. The CDR3 coding sequence is TGTGCCAGCAGTTCTACCCTAGACAGGGTATACGCCTATAGCAATCAGCCCCAGCATTTT. It translates to CASSSTLDRVYAYSNQPQHF.

This clonotype was picked up a small number of times. The CDR3 loop reads CASVAGGRNEQFF. The CDR3 DNA reads TGTGCCAGCGTAGCGGGAGGGAGGAATGAGCAGTTCTTC. The J gene is TRBJ2-1, the V gene TRBV6-2 or TRBV6-3, with TRBD2 matching 11 bases. Germline V gene sequence: CDR1 MNHEY, CDR2 SVGEGT. CDR3 length: 13 residues. Losses at the gene ends were 8 bases for V and 7 bases for J; bases not matched to a gene: 4.